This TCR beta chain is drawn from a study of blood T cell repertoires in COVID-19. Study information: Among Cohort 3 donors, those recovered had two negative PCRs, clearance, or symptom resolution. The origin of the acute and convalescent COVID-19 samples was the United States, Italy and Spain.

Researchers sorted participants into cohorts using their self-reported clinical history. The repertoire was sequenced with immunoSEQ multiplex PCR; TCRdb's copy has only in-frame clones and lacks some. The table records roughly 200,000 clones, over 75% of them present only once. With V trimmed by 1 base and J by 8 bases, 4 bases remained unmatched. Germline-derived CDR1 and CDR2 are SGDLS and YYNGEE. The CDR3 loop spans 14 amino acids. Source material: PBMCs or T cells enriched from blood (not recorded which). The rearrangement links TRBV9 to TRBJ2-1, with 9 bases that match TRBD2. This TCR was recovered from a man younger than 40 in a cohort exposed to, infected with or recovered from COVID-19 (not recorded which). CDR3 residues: CASSVPGLAHEQFF. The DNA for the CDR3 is TGTGCCAGCAGCGTACCGGGACTAGCTCATGAGCAGTTCTTC.